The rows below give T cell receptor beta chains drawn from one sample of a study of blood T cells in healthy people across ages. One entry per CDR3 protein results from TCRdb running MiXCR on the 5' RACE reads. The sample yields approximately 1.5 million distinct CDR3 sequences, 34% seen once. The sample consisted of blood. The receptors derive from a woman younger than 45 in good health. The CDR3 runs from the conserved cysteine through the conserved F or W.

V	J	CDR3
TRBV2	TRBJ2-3	CASRTGGGKDTQYF
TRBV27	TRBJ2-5	CASSSDRDETQYF
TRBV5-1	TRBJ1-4	CASSFQTGSSEKLFF
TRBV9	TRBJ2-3	CASSAEGGTDTQYF
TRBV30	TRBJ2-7	CAWSLPGHKYF
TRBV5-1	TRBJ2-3	CASSFVGGSTDTQYF
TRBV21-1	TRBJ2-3	CANSKEDRVRDTQYF
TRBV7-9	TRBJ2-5	CASSLGRVRQETQYF
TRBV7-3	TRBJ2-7	CASSFGGRAGEQYF
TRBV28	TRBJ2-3	CASTRPGTSGDTQYF
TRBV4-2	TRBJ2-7	CASSQDKLAGGPEGSGCEQYF
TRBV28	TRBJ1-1	CASSLGQGIVNTEAFF
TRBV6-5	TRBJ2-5	CASSYSDETQYF
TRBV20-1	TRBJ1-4	CSAVTGTGVGEKLFF
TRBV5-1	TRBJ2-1	CASSLGVAGGTFSYNEQFF
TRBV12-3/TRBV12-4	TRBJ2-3	CASSGGLAGMGADTQYF
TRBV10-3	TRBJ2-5	CAISDGRYEQYF
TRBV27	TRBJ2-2	CASSSKLRNAGELFF
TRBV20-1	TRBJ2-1	CSARRLAGGTFSYNEQFF
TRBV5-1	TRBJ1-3	CASSLEAGSGNTIYF
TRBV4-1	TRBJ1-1	CASSHPGGHPNTEAFF
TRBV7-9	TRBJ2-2	CASSSIPGSITGELFF
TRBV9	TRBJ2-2	CASSVGIGELFF
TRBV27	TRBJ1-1	CASSLSQLNTEAFF
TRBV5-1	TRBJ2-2	CASRVDRDTGELFF
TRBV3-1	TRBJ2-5	CASSRGTSGGQETQYF
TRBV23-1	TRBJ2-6	CASSQNKEGPSGANVLTF